This T cell receptor beta chain emerged from a study of blood T cell repertoires in COVID-19. Whole-study context: Donors in the United States, Italy and Spain gave samples during acute or convalescent COVID-19. In each case, the material was cDNA or gDNA derived from T cells, B-cell-depleted T cells, or PBMCs.

While infection was still active, Seattle patients were enrolled and then followed longitudinally. Germline values: CDR1 SGHRS, CDR2 YFSETQ. The CDR3 contains 12 residues. V was clipped by 5 bases and J by 4 bases, with 10 bases between them. Source study methods: Using reference gene primer amplification, nucleated cell counts were estimated. Libraries were prepared by immunoSEQ multiplex PCR; TCRdb keeps only in-frame clonotypes and omits some of them. V and J calls and clone size are given by that table; D and trimming were obtained from the DNA. The sample records roughly 440,000 clones, 88% being singletons.

The source of this sequence is a woman aged 45 to 65 with COVID-19, enrolled during active disease. The J gene is TRBJ2-7, the V gene TRBV5-1; no firm D call. The specimen sequenced was peripheral blood. The CDR3 is CASRADLYEQYF. CDR3 DNA sequence: TGCGCCAGCAGGGCAGATTTATACGAGCAGTACTTC.